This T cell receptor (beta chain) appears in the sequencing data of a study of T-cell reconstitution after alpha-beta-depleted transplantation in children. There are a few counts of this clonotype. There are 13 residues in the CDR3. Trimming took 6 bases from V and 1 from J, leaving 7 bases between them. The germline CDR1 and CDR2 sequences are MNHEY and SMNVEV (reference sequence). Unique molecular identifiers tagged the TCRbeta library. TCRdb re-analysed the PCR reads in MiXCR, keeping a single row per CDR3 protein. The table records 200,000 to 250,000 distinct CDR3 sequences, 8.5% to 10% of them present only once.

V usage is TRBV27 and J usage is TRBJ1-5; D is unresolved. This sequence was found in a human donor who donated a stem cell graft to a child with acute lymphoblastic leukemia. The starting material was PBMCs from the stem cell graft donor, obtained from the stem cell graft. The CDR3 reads CASRAGSNQPQHF. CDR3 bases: TGTGCCAGCAGGGCTGGGAGCAATCAGCCCCAGCATTTT.